Following are 29 T cell receptor beta chains from one sample sequenced in a study of blood T cell repertoires in COVID-19. Measured with immunoSEQ multiplex PCR; TCRdb has only the in-frame clones, and not every one. The data contain more than 200,000 clones, around four fifths of them seen just once; the ten biggest clones take up around 8.1%. Sequencing was carried out using peripheral blood. These receptors were taken from a man aged 35-49 years with active or convalescent COVID-19.

V and J are TRBV4-2 and TRBJ2-5, with 8 positions matching TRBD2. V lost 1 base and J lost 3; bases outside the gene matches: 7. CDR1 is LGHNA and CDR2 is YNFKEQ in the germline V gene. The CDR3 is made up of 16 amino acids. CDR3: CASSQAYGGAEETQYF. The CDR3 DNA reads TGTGCCAGCAGCCAAGCATACGGGGGGGCCGAAGAGACCCAGTACTTC.

V is TRBV30 and J is TRBJ2-1; D gene unclear. V was trimmed by 3 bases and J by 4 bases, leaving 10 bases between them. CDR3 length equals 13 residues. Germline V lookup: CDR1 GTSNPN, CDR2 SVGIG (reference sequence). In DNA form, the CDR3 reads TGTGCCTGGAGAACAGTTCAGTACAATGAGCAGTTCTTC. It specifies CAWRTVQYNEQFF. Full variable domain (rest looked up from reference TRBV30 and TRBJ2-1): SQTIHQWPATLVQPVGSPLSLECTVEGTSNPNLYWYRQAAGRGLQLLFYSVGIGQISSEVPQNLSASRPQDRQFILSSKKLLLSDSGFYLCAWRTVQYNEQFFGPGTRLTVL.

This clone was counted only a few times. The CDR3 is CASSVGQGFNEKLFF. The CDR3, as DNA: TGTGCCAGCAGCGTAGGACAGGGCTTTAATGAAAAACTGTTTTTT. The chain links TRBV9 to TRBJ1-4, with 7 bases identical to TRBD1. CDR1 and CDR2 from the germline V gene are SGDLS and YYNGEE. The CDR3 length is 15 residues. Losses at the gene ends were 0 bases for V and 4 bases for J; bases not matched to a gene: 3.

The chain carries TRBV20-1 and TRBJ1-1; D call uncertain. The germline V gene has CDR1 DFQATT and CDR2 SNEGSKA (reference sequence). This CDR3 is built from 11 residues. Trimming left V 0 bases short and J 11 bases short, with 10 bases between. The CDR3 DNA is TGCAGTGCTAGAGATGGGCTTGGGGCTTTCTTT. Protein product: CSARDGLGAFF.

DNA of the CDR3: TGTGCCAGCAGCTTATTCGGCGGTAGAGCGGGAGAGGGGGAGCTGTTTTTT. This sequence encodes CASSLFGGRAGEGELFF. The chain links TRBV11-2 to TRBJ2-2, with 8 bases aligning to TRBD2. In germline, CDR1 is SGHAT, CDR2 FQNNGV. The CDR3 extends over 17 amino acids. The V segment lost 2 bases and the J segment 8 bases; nucleotides outside the gene matches: 13.

V and J are TRBV18 and TRBJ2-2, with TRBD1 matching over 7 bases. Trimming at V came to 6 bases and at J to 3 bases, leaving 10 bases not matched to a gene. The CDR3 has 16 residues. Germline loops: CDR1 KGHSH, CDR2 LQKENI. The CDR3 bases are TGTGCCAGCTCCCTCCGACAGGGAGCAGACACCGGGGAGCTGTTTTTT. This gives the protein CASSLRQGADTGELFF.

This clone was seen only a few times. The rearrangement uses TRBV7-3 and TRBJ2-2, with 7 bases lining up with TRBD1. With 5 bases clipped from V and 5 bases from J, the junction kept 2 bases outside the gene matches. The germline gives CDR1 SGHTA, CDR2 FQGTGA. This CDR3 spans 13 amino acids. The CDR3 reads CASSPQGTGELFF. The CDR3 bases are TGTGCCAGCAGCCCACAGGGGACCGGGGAGCTGTTTTTT.

There are a few counts of this clone. In DNA, the CDR3 is TGTGCCAGTAGTAGGAGGGACAGAAGAAATAATTCACCCCTCCACTTT. Amino acid sequence: CASSRRDRRNNSPLHF. The chain carries TRBV19 and TRBJ1-6; TRBD1 agrees at 7 bases. After removal of 4 bases from V and 5 bases from J, the junction contained 8 bases not matched to a gene. Germline values: CDR1 LNHDA, CDR2 SQIVND (reference sequence). The CDR3 is made up of 16 amino acids.

This chain uses TRBV2 with TRBJ1-2, with D possibly matching TRBD1 (6 bases). CDR3 length equals 14 residues. Deletions cut 8 bases from V and 4 bases from J, with 17 bases between. The germline V gene has CDR1 SNHLY and CDR2 FYNNEI. CDR3 DNA: TGTGCCAGCGGTTCCAGGGGTGTTATCTATGGCTACACCTTC. It yields the protein CASGSRGVIYGYTF.

This clone was detected only once. The rearrangement links TRBV7-9 to TRBJ1-2; D gene uncertain. Trimming took 4 bases from V and 5 from J, leaving 14 bases between them. This CDR3 has 14 amino acids. CDR1 and CDR2 (germline): SEHNR, FQNEAQ (reference sequence). CDR3 sequence (DNA): TGTGCCAGCAGCTCGGAGAGCGGGGATTATGGCTACACCTTC. Translation: CASSSESGDYGYTF.

This clone was observed a few times. The gene calls are TRBV6-5 and TRBJ1-1; D is perhaps TRBD1 (5 bases). V gave up 3 bases and J gave up 1 base, with 12 bases separating them. Germline V lookup: CDR1 MNHEY, CDR2 SVGAGI. The CDR3 contains 15 residues. The chain's CDR3 is CASSYRGFENTEAFF. The CDR3 region has the DNA TGTGCCAGCAGTTATAGGGGTTTTGAGAACACTGAAGCTTTCTTT.

The chain recombines TRBV25-1 with TRBJ1-1, with D perhaps matching TRBD1 (5 bases). The germline V and J ends were trimmed by 9 bases and 0 bases, with 8 bases remaining between them. Germline CDR1 reads MGHDK; CDR2 reads SYGVNS. The CDR3 spans 12 residues. CDR3 loop: CASQGLNTEAFF. The CDR3 DNA reads TGTGCCAGTCAGGGTCTGAACACTGAAGCTTTCTTT.

This clone was seen at least ten times. The rearrangement uses TRBV6-5 and TRBJ1-6, with D perhaps matching TRBD1 (6 bases). Trimming pared 3 bases from V and 9 bases from J, leaving 15 bases between. Germline assignment: CDR1 MNHEY and CDR2 SVGAGI. This CDR3 is built from 15 residues. CDR3 sequence (DNA): TGTGCCAGCAGTTATTCGGGAGGGGGAAGTTCACCCCTCCACTTT. Its protein is CASSYSGGGSSPLHF.

The CDR3 reads CASSAASGVNTEAFF. Written as DNA, the CDR3 is TGTGCCAGCAGCGCGGCCTCCGGCGTGAACACTGAAGCTTTCTTT. The chain uses TRBV6-5 and TRBJ1-1; the D is unclear. Trimming pared 6 bases from V and 0 bases from J, leaving 14 bases between. The CDR3 covers 15 residues. The germline gives CDR1 MNHEY, CDR2 SVGAGI.

The genes are TRBV4-1 and TRBJ1-1; D is unclear. CDR1 and CDR2 from the germline V gene are MGHRA and YSYEKL. Trimming took off 0 bases at V and 5 bases at J, with 19 bases between the two ends. The CDR3 covers 17 residues. The CDR3 DNA reads TGCGCCAGCAGCCAAGAACCTCGCGAGGGTTTGGGGACTGAAGCTTTCTTT. It yields the protein CASSQEPREGLGTEAFF.

A word on this clone: Compared with germline, one end of the junction differs, possibly owing to a read error. The chain combines TRBV6-2 or TRBV6-3 with TRBJ1-2; 8 nucleotides agree with TRBD1. Germline V gene lookup returns CDR1 MNHEY and CDR2 SVGEGT. The CDR3 is made up of 16 amino acids. The CDR3 protein is CASRYSPGQVDYGYTF. DNA for the CDR3: TGTGCCAGCAGGTACTCCCCGGGACAGGTGGACTATGGCTACACCTTC.

The table lists this clone with a few counts. The chain joins TRBV10-3 to TRBJ1-2; 7 nucleotides align to TRBD1. Germline lookup yields CDR1 ENHRY and CDR2 SYGVKD. The CDR3 has 14 amino acids. With V trimmed by 6 bases and J by 6 bases, 10 bases remained unmatched. The DNA for the CDR3 is TGTGCCATCAGGGTGCAGGGGGAGCAAAATGGCTACACCTTC. This translates into CAIRVQGEQNGYTF.

The chain is built from TRBV6-6 and TRBJ1-3, with TRBD1 matching over 7 bases. Germline lookup yields CDR1 MNHNY and CDR2 SVGAGI (reference sequence). The CDR3 has 14 amino acids. V shed 9 bases, J shed 1 base, and the junction held 6 bases outside the gene matches. The CDR3 loop is CASTPTGSGNTIYF. CDR3 nucleotides: TGTGCCAGTACCCCGACAGGGTCTGGAAACACCATATATTTT.

V and J are TRBV19 and TRBJ1-1, with D possibly TRBD1 on 5 matching bases. Trimming removed 1 base at V and 8 bases at J, with 14 bases between. Per germline, CDR1 LNHDA and CDR2 SQIVND (reference sequence). The CDR3 covers 14 residues. The CDR3 DNA reads as TGTGCCAGTAGTATAGCTCTCCAGGGAGGGGAAGCTTTCTTT. It is translated as CASSIALQGGEAFF.

The genes are TRBV5-6 and TRBJ1-2, with 7 bases that match TRBD1. The CDR3 contains 12 residues. Unmatched junction bases numbered 4, after V lost 3 bases and J lost 8 bases. Germline V lookup: CDR1 SGHDT, CDR2 YYEEEE. The CDR3 region has the DNA TGTGCCAGCAGCTCCATAGGGGGCGGCTACACCTTC. Translating it yields CASSSIGGGYTF.

The V gene is TRBV30, the J gene TRBJ1-1; D is perhaps TRBD1 (5 bases). Trimming removed 0 bases from V and 1 base from J, with 15 bases in between. The CDR3 consists of 16 residues. Germline V CDR1 and CDR2: GTSNPN, SVGIG (reference sequence). DNA for the CDR3: TGTGCCTGGAGTGTATGGGACTCTCAGAGGAACACTGAAGCTTTCTTT. It is translated as CAWSVWDSQRNTEAFF.

J is TRBJ2-3 and V is TRBV7-3, with 7 positions matching TRBD1. This CDR3 is built from 16 residues. The V gene's germline CDR1 is SGHTA and CDR2 FQGTGA. The V gene end was trimmed by 2 bases and the J gene end by 2 bases; junction bases not matched to a gene: 7. The CDR3 here is CASSLLQDRNTDTQYF. The CDR3 DNA sequence: TGTGCCAGCAGCTTACTTCAGGACAGGAACACAGATACGCAGTATTTT.

The chain couples TRBV7-8 to TRBJ1-1; D call uncertain. The ends were cut back, 8 bases at V and 3 bases at J, with 16 bases in the middle. The CDR3 length is 14 residues. Germline V lookup: CDR1 SGHVS, CDR2 FQNEAQ. CDR3 in amino acids: CASRLGMQDTEAFF. As DNA, the CDR3 is TGTGCCAGCCGGCTGGGTATGCAGGACACTGAAGCTTTCTTT. The variable domain in full, with the rest retrieved from reference TRBV7-8 and TRBJ1-1, is GAGVSQSPRYKVAKRGQDVALRCDPISGHVSLFWYQQALGQGPEFLTYFQNEAQLDKSGLPSDRFFAERPEGSVSTLKIQRTQQEDSAVYLCASRLGMQDTEAFFGQGTRLTVV.

The V gene is TRBV24-1, the J gene TRBJ1-2; 7 bases map to TRBD1. There are 14 residues in the CDR3. V dropped 3 bases and J dropped 4; count of bases not matched to a gene: 4. Germline assignment: CDR1 KGHDR and CDR2 SFDVKD. CDR3 amino acids: CATSDQGQIYGYTF. In nucleotides, the CDR3 is TGTGCCACCAGTGATCAGGGACAGATCTATGGCTACACCTTC.

The chain links TRBV19 to TRBJ1-1; 8 nucleotides agree with TRBD1. Germline-derived CDR1 and CDR2 are LNHDA and SQIVND (reference sequence). The CDR3 covers 15 residues. V trimming: 5 bases; J trimming: 4 bases; junction bases outside the gene matches: 9. The CDR3 DNA is TGTGCCAGTAGTCCGCTGAGGACAGGGCTCACTGAAGCTTTCTTT. Amino acids: CASSPLRTGLTEAFF.

The CDR3 spells CAISNSGTGDEKLFF. The CDR3 DNA sequence: TGTGCCATCAGTAATTCCGGGACAGGAGATGAAAAACTGTTTTTT. J is TRBJ1-4 and V is TRBV10-3; 8 nucleotides match TRBD1. The V gene end was trimmed by 5 bases and the J gene end by 6 bases; junction bases not matched to a gene: 8. The CDR3 length is 15 residues. The germline V gene has CDR1 ENHRY and CDR2 SYGVKD.

The chain has TRBV5-4 and TRBJ2-1, with TRBD2 matching 14 bases. Germline V gives CDR1 SGHNT, CDR2 YYREEE (reference sequence). Germline trimming cut 4 bases from V and 12 bases from J; bases unmatched to any gene: 12. The CDR3 consists of 16 residues. CDR3 DNA: TGTGCCAGCAGCATACCCGGGACTAGCGGGAGTGGCCGGCAGTTCTTC. It encodes CASSIPGTSGSGRQFF.

This chain joins TRBV19 and TRBJ2-1; D is uncertain. The V gene lost 4 bases and the J gene lost 0 bases, with 7 bases spanning the gap. Germline V gives CDR1 LNHDA, CDR2 SQIVND (reference sequence). This CDR3 has 14 residues. The CDR3 loop is CASSTVSSYNEQFF. DNA for the CDR3: TGTGCCAGTAGTACGGTAAGCTCCTACAATGAGCAGTTCTTC. Together with reference TRBV19 and TRBJ2-1, the CDR3 gives the full variable domain: DGGITQSPKYLFRKEGQNVTLSCEQNLNHDAMYWYRQDPGQGLRLIYYSQIVNDFQKGDIAEGYSVSREKKESFPLTVTSAQKNPTAFYLCASSTVSSYNEQFFGPGTRLTVL.

This rearrangement joins TRBV14 to TRBJ1-2; D might be TRBD1 (5 bases). With 1 base removed from V and 3 bases from J, the gap between germline ends came to 9 bases. The germline gives CDR1 SGHDN, CDR2 FVKESK. The CDR3 is 14 amino acids. This chain's CDR3 is CASSQAGLYYGYTF. The CDR3 DNA is TGTGCCAGCAGCCAAGCAGGGCTTTACTATGGCTACACCTTC.